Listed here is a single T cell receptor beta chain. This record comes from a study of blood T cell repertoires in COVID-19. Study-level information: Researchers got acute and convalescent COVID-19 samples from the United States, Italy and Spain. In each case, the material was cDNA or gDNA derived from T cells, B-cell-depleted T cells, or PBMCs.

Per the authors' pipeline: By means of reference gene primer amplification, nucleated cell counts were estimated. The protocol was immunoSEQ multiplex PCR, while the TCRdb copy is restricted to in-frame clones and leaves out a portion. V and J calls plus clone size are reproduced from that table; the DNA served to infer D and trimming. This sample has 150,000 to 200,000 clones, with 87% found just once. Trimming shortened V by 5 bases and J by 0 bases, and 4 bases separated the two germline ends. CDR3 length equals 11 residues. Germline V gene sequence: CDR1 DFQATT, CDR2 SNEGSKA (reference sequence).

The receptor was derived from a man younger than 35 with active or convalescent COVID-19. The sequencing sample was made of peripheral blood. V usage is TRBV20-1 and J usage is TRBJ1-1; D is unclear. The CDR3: CSADMNTEAFF. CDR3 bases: TGCAGTGCTGACATGAACACTGAAGCTTTCTTT.